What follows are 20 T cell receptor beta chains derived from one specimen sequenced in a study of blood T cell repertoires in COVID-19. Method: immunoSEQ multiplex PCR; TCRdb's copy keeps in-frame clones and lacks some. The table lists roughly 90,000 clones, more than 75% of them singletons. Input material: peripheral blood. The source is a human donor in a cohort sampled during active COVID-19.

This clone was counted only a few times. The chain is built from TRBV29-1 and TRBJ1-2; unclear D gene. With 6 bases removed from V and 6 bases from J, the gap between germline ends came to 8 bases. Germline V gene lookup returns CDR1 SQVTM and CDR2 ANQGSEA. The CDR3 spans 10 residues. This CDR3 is CSVLSHGYTF. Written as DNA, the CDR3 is TGCAGCGTCTTGTCTCATGGCTACACCTTC. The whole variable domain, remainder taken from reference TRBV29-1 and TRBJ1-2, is SAVISQKPSRDICQRGTSLTIQCQVDSQVTMMFWYRQQPGQSLTLIATANQGSEATYESGFVIDKFPISRPNLTFSTLTVSNMSPEDSSIYLCSVLSHGYTFGSGTRLTVV.

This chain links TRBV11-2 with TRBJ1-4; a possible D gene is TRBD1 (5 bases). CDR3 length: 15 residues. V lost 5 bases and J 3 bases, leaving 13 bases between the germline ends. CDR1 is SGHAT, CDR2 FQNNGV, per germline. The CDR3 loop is CASSPGGVPNEKLFF. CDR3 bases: TGTGCCAGCAGCCCGGGGGGGGTCCCTAATGAAAAACTGTTTTTT.

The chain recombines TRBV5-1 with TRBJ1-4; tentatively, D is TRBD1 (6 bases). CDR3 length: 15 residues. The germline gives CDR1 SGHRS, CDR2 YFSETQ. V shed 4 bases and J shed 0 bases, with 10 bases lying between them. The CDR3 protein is CASSLGTPTNEKLFF. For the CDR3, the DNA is TGCGCCAGCAGCCTAGGGACACCAACTAATGAAAAACTGTTTTTT.

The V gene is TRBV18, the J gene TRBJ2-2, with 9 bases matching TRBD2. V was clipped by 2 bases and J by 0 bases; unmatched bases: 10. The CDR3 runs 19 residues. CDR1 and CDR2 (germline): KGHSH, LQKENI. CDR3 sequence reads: CASSPTRKTSGANTGELFF. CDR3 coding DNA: TGTGCCAGCTCACCAACTAGGAAGACTAGCGGCGCGAACACCGGGGAGCTGTTTTTT.

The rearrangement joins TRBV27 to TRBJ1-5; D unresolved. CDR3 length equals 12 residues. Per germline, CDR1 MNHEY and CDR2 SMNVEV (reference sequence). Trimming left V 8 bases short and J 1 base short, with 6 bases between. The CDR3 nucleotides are TGTGCCAGCGGTACAAGCAATCAGCCCCAGCATTTT. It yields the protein CASGTSNQPQHF.

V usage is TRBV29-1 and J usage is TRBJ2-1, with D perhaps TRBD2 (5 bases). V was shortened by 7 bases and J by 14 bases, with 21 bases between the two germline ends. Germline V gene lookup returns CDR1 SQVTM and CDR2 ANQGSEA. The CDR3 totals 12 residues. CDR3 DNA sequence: TGCAGCGGAAGCGCCGGCCTAGATAGCGAGTTCTTC. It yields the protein CSGSAGLDSEFF.

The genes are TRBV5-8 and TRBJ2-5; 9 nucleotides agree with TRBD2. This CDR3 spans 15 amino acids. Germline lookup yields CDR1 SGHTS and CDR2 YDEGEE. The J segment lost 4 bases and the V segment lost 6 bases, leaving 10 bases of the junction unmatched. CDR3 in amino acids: CASTGAGGWGETQYF. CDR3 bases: TGTGCCAGCACCGGAGCGGGAGGATGGGGAGAGACCCAGTACTTC. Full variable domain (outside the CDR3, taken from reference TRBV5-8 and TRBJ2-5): EAGVTQSPTHLIKTRGQQATLRCSPISGHTSVYWYQQALGLGLQFLLWYDEGEERNRGNFPPRFSGRQFPNYSSELNVNALELEDSALYLCASTGAGGWGETQYFGPGTRLLVL.

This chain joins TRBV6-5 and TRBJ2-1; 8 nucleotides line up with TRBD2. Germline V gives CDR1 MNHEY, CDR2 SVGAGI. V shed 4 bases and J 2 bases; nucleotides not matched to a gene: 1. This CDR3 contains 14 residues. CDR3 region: CASSSSGPYNEQFF. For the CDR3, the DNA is TGTGCCAGCAGTTCTAGCGGGCCCTACAATGAGCAGTTCTTC.

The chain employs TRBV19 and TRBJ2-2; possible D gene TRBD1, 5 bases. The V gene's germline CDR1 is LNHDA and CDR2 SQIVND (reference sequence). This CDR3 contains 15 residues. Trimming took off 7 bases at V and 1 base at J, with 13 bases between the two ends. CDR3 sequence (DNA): TGTGCCAGTATGGTGGGGCAGGGGAACACCGGGGAGCTGTTTTTT. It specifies CASMVGQGNTGELFF. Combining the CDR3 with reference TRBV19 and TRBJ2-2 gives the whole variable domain DGGITQSPKYLFRKEGQNVTLSCEQNLNHDAMYWYRQDPGQGLRLIYYSQIVNDFQKGDIAEGYSVSREKKESFPLTVTSAQKNPTAFYLCASMVGQGNTGELFFGEGSRLTVL.

The CDR3 loop reads CASSVAERGQSLYNEQFF. The DNA for the CDR3 is TGTGCCAGCAGCGTAGCTGAGAGAGGACAGTCATTATACAATGAGCAGTTCTTC. The genes are TRBV9 and TRBJ2-1, with D perhaps TRBD1 (6 bases). Trimming removed 0 bases from V and 4 bases from J, with 20 bases in between. CDR3 length: 18 amino acids. CDR1 SGDLS and CDR2 YYNGEE come from the germline V gene.

The CDR3 loop is CAISEFAASGSTYEQFF. The CDR3 region has the DNA TGTGCCATCAGTGAGTTTGCCGCTAGCGGGAGTACGTATGAGCAGTTCTTC. The chain has TRBV10-3 and TRBJ2-1, with 10 bases aligning to TRBD2. Trimming took 1 base from V and 8 from J; bases not matched to a gene: 11. The CDR3 length is 17 residues. The germline gives CDR1 ENHRY, CDR2 SYGVKD.

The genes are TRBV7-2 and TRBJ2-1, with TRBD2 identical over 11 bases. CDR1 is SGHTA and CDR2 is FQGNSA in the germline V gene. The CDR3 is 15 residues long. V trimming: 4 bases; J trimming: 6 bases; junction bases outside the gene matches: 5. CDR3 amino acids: CASSSGTSGFNEQFF. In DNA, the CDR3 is TGTGCCAGCAGCTCCGGGACTAGCGGATTCAATGAGCAGTTCTTC.

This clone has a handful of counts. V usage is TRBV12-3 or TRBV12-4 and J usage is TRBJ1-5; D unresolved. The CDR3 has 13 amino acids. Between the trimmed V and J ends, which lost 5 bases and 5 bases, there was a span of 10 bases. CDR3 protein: CASSPQEDQPQHF. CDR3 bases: TGTGCCAGCAGTCCTCAGGAAGATCAGCCCCAGCATTTT.

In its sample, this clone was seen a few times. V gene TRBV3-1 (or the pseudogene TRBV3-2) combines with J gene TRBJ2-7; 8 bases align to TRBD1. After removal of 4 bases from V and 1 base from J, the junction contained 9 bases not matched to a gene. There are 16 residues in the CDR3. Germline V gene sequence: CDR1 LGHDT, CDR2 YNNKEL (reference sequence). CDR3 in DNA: TGTGCCAGCAGCCCCTATCCAGGGGGCGATTCCTACGAGCAGTACTTC. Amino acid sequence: CASSPYPGGDSYEQYF.

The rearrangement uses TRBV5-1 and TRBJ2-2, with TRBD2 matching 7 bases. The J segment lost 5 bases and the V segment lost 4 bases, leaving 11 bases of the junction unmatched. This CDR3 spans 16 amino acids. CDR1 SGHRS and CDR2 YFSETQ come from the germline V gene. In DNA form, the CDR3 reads TGCGCCAGCAGCCCCTTAGGAGGGGAGGGAACCGGGGAGCTGTTTTTT. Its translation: CASSPLGGEGTGELFF.

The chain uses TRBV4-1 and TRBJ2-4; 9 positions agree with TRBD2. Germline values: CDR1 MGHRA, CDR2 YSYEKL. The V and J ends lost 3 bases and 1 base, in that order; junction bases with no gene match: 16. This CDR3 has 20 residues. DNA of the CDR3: TGCGCCAGCAGCCAGCAGACGGAGGCGGGAGGGTTCGGGGCCAAAAACATTCAGTACTTC. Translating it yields CASSQQTEAGGFGAKNIQYF.

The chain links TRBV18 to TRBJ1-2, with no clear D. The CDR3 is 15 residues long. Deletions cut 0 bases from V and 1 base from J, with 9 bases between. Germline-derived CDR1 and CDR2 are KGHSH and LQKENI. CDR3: CASSPPNRSNYGYTF. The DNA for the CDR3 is TGTGCCAGCTCACCACCGAATCGTAGTAACTATGGCTACACCTTC.

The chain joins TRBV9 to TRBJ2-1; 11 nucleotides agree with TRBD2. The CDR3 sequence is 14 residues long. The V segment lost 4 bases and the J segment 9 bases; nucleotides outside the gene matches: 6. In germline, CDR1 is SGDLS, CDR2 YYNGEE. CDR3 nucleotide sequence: TGTGCCAGCAGCTTAGCGGGAGGGCCAAGTGAGCAGTTCTTC. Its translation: CASSLAGGPSEQFF.

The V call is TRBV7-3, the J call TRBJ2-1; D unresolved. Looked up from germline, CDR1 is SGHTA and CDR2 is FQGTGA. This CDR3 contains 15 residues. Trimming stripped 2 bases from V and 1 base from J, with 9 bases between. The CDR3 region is CASSLGIGSYNEQFF. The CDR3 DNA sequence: TGTGCCAGCAGCTTAGGCATCGGGTCCTACAATGAGCAGTTCTTC.

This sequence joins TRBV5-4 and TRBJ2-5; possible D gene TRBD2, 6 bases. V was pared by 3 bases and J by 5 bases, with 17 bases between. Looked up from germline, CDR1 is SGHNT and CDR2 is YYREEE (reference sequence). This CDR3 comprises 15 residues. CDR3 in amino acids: CASSSSAGMWETQYF. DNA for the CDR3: TGTGCCAGCAGCTCGAGTGCGGGGATGTGGGAGACCCAGTACTTC.